These T cell receptor beta chains were read from a single sample in a study. TCRdb redid the calling of the RT-PCR reads with MiXCR, one entry per CDR3 protein. This table holds fewer than 800,000 distinct CDR3 sequences, approximately 15% found once. Sequencing used memory CD4+ T cells from blood. Receptor source: a female donor in good health, serving as a healthy control. Both conserved end residues are part of each CDR3. A D gene is named only where the DNA matches it firmly. Clone size is shown for a subset of rows, as once, few, many or a class of expanded clone.

cdr3_nt cdr3_aa clone_size j_call v_call d_call
TGTGCCAGCAGCCCGACGGAACAGACGGGTGAGCAGTTCTTC CASSPTEQTGEQFF many TRBJ2-1 TRBV4-2 -
TGTGCCAGCAGACCCGCAACCGGGGCCTTAGGCTCCTACAATGAGCAGTTCTTC CASRPATGALGSYNEQFF many TRBJ2-1 TRBV7-2 -
TGTGCCAGCAGTCAGGACAGGGATAACACTGAAGCTTTCTTT CASSQDRDNTEAFF - TRBJ1-1 TRBV28 TRBD1
TGTGCCAGCAAGCTTATGGGGGGGACTCGCACAGATACGCAGTATTTT CASKLMGGTRTDTQYF - TRBJ2-3 TRBV7-8 TRBD2
TGTGCCTGGAGAGGGCTAGCGCCCAGCTCCTACAATGAGCAGTTCTTC CAWRGLAPSSYNEQFF - TRBJ2-1 TRBV30 -
TGTGCCAGCAGCCGGGGACCGCTACCACTCACCGGGGAGCTGTTTTTT CASSRGPLPLTGELFF many TRBJ2-2 TRBV5-6 -
TGCGCCAGCAGCCAAGAAGGTAGCTCTGGGGCCAACGTCCTGACTTTC CASSQEGSSGANVLTF many TRBJ2-6 TRBV4-3 -
TGTGCCAGCAGCTTAGAGGGCAGGGGGCAAGATACGCAGTATTTT CASSLEGRGQDTQYF few TRBJ2-3 TRBV7-2 TRBD1
TGTGCCAGCAGCTTAGCGGGTGAAGAGGTAGATACGCAGTATTTT CASSLAGEEVDTQYF - TRBJ2-3 TRBV7-2 -
TGTGCCAGCAGCTCGGGAGGGGTCTATGGCTACACCTTC CASSSGGVYGYTF many TRBJ1-2 TRBV12-3/TRBV12-4 -
TGTGCCAGCAGCAGATATGGCGGCGGCTACGAGCAGTACTTC CASSRYGGGYEQYF many TRBJ2-7 TRBV6-5 -
TGTGCCAGCTCACCAAGCGGGACAGTCCAAGAGACCCAGTACTTC CASSPSGTVQETQYF many TRBJ2-5 TRBV18 -
TGCAGTGCTAGTTTCCGGGACGGGACCCCCAAAAACATTCAGTACTTC CSASFRDGTPKNIQYF few TRBJ2-4 TRBV20-1 -
TGTGCCAGCACCGGGGAGCTGTTTTTT CASTGELFF - TRBJ2-2 TRBV6-5 -
TGCAGCGTTGAAGATCGACGGGGACAGGGAGGGTCTGGGGCCAACGTCCTGACTTTC CSVEDRRGQGGSGANVLTF many TRBJ2-6 TRBV29-1 TRBD1
TGTGCCAGCAGTTACGGTTGGGGTCAGCCCCAGCATTTT CASSYGWGQPQHF - TRBJ1-5 TRBV6-6 -
TGTGCCATCAGTGAGGGCCCCACGGTCAATGAGCAGTTCTTC CAISEGPTVNEQFF many TRBJ2-1 TRBV10-3 -
TGTGCCAGCAGGTCCCCGGGACAGCCAGCTGGCGAGCAGTACTTC CASRSPGQPAGEQYF few TRBJ2-7 TRBV12-3/TRBV12-4 TRBD1
TGTGCCAGCAGCCTCGAACGGCTAGGGAATTCACCCCTCCACTTT CASSLERLGNSPLHF many TRBJ1-6 TRBV7-3 -
TGCAGCGTTGAAGATCGGGGGGGGAACGAGCAGTACTTC CSVEDRGGNEQYF many TRBJ2-7 TRBV29-1 TRBD2
TGTGCCAGCAGCTTGCAGGGGAGCGACGAGCAGTACTTC CASSLQGSDEQYF - TRBJ2-7 TRBV5-6 -
TGTGCCAGCAGCTTAGACAGGGCTCAAACTGGAAACACCATATATTTT CASSLDRAQTGNTIYF few TRBJ1-3 TRBV11-2 -
TGTGCCAGCAGGGACAGCTCCTACTATGGCTACACCTTC CASRDSSYYGYTF many TRBJ1-2 TRBV12-3/TRBV12-4 -
TGTGCCAGCGGAGGGACTAATGAAAAACTGTTTTTT CASGGTNEKLFF many TRBJ1-4 TRBV12-3/TRBV12-4 -
TGTGCCAGCAGCCCCAGACAGAAGTGGAACACTGAAGCTTTCTTT CASSPRQKWNTEAFF few TRBJ1-1 TRBV11-2 -
TGTGCCAGCAGCTTATTCTTCAGAGTGAACACCGGGGAGCTGTTTTTT CASSLFFRVNTGELFF many TRBJ2-2 TRBV11-2 -
TGTGCCAGCAGCACCACGGGACAGGGATTAATTTTTGGGGAGACCCAGTACTTC CASSTTGQGLIFGETQYF few TRBJ2-5 TRBV7-2 TRBD1
TGCGCCAGCAGTGAGGGTAGCGGGGGGCCCAATGAGCAGTTCTTC CASSEGSGGPNEQFF few TRBJ2-1 TRBV10-2 TRBD2
TGTGCCAGCAGTTACGGGTCTCAGGGACGCTACGAGCAGTACTTC CASSYGSQGRYEQYF - TRBJ2-7 TRBV6-2/TRBV6-3 -
TGCGCCAGCCGGGGGACCTCTGGAAACACCATATATTTT CASRGTSGNTIYF many TRBJ1-3 TRBV5-1 -
TGTGCCAGCAGCCCGCAGACAGGGGCTTACTACAATGAGCAGTTCTTC CASSPQTGAYYNEQFF - TRBJ2-1 TRBV7-2 TRBD1
TGTGCCAGCAGTTACAGTGGGCTCGGTGAAGCTTTCTTT CASSYSGLGEAFF many TRBJ1-1 TRBV6-5 -
TGTGCCAGCAGACCGGACAGCAACTATGGCTACACCTTC CASRPDSNYGYTF many TRBJ1-2 TRBV12-3/TRBV12-4 -
TGTGCCAGCACTAGCGTCCGGAATGAGCAGTTCTTC CASTSVRNEQFF - TRBJ2-1 TRBV6-1 -
TGTGCCATCAGTGACTTCGACACTGCCTATGGCTACACCTTC CAISDFDTAYGYTF many TRBJ1-2 TRBV10-3 -